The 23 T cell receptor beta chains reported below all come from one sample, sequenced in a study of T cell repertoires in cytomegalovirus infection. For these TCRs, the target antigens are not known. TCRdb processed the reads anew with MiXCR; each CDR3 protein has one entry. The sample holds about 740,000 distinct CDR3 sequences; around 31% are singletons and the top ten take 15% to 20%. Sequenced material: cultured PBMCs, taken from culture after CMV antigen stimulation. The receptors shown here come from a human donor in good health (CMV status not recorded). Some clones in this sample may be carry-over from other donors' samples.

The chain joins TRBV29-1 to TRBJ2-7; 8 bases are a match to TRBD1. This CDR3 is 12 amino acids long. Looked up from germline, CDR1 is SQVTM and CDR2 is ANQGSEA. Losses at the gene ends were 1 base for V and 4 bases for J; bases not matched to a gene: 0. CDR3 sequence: CSVEGQGYEQYF. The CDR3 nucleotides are TGCAGCGTTGAAGGACAGGGGTACGAGCAGTACTTC.

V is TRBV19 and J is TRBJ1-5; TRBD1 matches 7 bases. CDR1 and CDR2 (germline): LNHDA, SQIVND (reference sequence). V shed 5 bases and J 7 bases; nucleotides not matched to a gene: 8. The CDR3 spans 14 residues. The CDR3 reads CASSPDRAQQPQHF. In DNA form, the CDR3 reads TGTGCCAGTAGTCCCGACAGGGCACAACAGCCCCAGCATTTT.

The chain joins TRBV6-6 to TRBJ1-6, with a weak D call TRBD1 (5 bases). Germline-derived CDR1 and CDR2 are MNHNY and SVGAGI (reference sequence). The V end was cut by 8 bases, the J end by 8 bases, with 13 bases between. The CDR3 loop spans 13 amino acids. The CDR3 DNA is TGTGCCAGCTTACACAGGTCCGATTCACCCCTCCACTTT. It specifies CASLHRSDSPLHF.

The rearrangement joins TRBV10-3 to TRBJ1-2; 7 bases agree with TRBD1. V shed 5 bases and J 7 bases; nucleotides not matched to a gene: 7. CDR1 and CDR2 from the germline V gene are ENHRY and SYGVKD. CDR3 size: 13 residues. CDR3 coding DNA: TGTGCCATCAGTACAGATACAGGGGCTGGCTACACCTTC. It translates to CAISTDTGAGYTF.

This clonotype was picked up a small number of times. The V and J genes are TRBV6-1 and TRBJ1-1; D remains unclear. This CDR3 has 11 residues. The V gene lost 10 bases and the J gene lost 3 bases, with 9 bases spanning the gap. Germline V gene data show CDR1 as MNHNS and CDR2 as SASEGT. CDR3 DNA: TGTGCCACGGGGAGGTACACTGAAGCTTTCTTT. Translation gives CATGRYTEAFF.

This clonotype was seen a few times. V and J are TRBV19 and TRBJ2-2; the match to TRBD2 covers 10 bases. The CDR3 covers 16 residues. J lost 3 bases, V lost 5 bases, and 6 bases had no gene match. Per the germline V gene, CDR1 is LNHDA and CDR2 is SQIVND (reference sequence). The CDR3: CASSWASGSDTGELFF. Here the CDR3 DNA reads TGTGCCAGTAGTTGGGCTAGCGGGAGCGACACCGGGGAGCTGTTTTTT.

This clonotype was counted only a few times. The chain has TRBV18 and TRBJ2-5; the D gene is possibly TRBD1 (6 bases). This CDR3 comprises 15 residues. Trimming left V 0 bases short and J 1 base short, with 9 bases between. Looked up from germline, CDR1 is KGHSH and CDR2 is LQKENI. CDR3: CASSPPGAVQETQYF. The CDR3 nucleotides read TGTGCCAGCTCACCACCGGGGGCCGTCCAAGAGACCCAGTACTTC.

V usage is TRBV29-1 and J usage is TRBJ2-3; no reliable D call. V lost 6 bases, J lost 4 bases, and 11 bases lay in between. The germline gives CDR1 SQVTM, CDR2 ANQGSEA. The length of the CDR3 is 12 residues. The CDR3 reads CSVSIGADTQYF. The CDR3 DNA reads TGCAGCGTATCTATTGGCGCAGATACGCAGTATTTT.

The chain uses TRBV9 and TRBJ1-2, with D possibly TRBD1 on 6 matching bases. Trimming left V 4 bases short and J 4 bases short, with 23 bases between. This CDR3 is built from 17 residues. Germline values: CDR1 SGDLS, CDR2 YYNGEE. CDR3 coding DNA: TGTGCCAGCAGCTCTAGTTTAAAACAGGGTCCTACCTATGGCTACACCTTC. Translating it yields CASSSSLKQGPTYGYTF.

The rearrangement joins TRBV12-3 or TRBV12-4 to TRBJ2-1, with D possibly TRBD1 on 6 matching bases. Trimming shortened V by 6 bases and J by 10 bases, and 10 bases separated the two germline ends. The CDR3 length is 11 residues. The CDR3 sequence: CASRIGQEQFF. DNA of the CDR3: TGTGCCAGCAGGATTGGACAGGAGCAGTTCTTC.

Here the CDR3 DNA reads TGTGCCAGCAAAGGTAGCGGGGACAATGAGCAGTTCTTC. Its translation: CASKGSGDNEQFF. The chain combines TRBV5-4 with TRBJ2-1, with TRBD2 identical over 8 bases. The CDR3 consists of 13 residues. From germline, CDR1 is SGHNT and CDR2 YYREEE (reference sequence). J gave up 5 bases and V 6 bases, and 4 bases lay outside the gene matches.

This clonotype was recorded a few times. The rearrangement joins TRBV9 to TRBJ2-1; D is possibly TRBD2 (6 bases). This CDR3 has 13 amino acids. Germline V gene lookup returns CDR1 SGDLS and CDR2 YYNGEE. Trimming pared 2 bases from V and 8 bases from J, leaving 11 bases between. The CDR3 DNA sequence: TGTGCCAGCAGCGTGGGTTGGGGGGATGAGCAGTTCTTC. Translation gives CASSVGWGDEQFF.

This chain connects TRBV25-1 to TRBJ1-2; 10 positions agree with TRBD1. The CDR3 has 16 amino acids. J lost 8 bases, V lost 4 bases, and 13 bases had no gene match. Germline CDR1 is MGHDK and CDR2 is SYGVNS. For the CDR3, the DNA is TGTGCCAGCAGTGCAGCCGCCGGGACAGGGGTAGGGGGCTACACCTTC. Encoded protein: CASSAAAGTGVGGYTF.

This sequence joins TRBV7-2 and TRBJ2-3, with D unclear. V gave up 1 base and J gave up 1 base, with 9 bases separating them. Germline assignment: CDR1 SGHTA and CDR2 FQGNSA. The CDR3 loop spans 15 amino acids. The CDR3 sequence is CASSLVPGCTDTQYF. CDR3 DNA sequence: TGTGCCAGCAGCTTAGTTCCCGGCTGCACAGATACGCAGTATTTT.

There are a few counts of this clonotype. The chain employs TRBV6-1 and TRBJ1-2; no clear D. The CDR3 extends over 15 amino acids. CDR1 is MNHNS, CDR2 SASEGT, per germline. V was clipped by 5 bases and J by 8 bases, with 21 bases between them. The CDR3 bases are TGTGCCAGCAGTAAATACCGATGGAGGCCTCAAGGCTACACCTTC. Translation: CASSKYRWRPQGYTF.

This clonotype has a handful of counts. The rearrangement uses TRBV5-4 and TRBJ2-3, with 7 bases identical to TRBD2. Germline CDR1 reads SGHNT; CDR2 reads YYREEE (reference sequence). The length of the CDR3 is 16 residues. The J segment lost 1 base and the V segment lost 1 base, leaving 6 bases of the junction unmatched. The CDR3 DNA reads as TGTGCCAGCAGCTTGAAGGCTAGCGGACGCACAGATACGCAGTATTTT. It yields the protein CASSLKASGRTDTQYF.

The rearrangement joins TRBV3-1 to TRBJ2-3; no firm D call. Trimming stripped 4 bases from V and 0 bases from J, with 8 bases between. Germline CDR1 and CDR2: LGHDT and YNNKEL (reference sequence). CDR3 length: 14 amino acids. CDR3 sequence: CASSPYFSTDTQYF. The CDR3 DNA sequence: TGTGCCAGCAGCCCTTACTTTAGCACAGATACGCAGTATTTT.

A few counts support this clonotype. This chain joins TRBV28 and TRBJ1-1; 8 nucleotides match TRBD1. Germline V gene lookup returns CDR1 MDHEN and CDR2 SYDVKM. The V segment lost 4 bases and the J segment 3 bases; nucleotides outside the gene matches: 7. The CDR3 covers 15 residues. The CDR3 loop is CASSSLDRADTEAFF. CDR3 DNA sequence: TGTGCCAGCAGTTCCCTGGACAGGGCTGACACTGAAGCTTTCTTT. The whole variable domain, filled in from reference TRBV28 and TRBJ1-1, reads DVKVTQSSRYLVKRTGEKVFLECVQDMDHENMFWYRQDPGLGLRLIYFSYDVKMKEKGDIPEGYSVSREKKERFSLILESASTNQTSMYLCASSSLDRADTEAFFGQGTRLTVV.

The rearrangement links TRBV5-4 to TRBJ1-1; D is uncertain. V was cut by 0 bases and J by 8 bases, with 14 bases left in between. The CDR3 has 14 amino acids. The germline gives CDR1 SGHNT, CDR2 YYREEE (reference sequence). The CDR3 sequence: CASSLGGSFKEAFF. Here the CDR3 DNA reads TGTGCCAGCAGCTTGGGAGGCAGCTTTAAGGAAGCTTTCTTT.

The CDR3 region has the DNA TGTGCCAGCAGCCTCATACATGAAGCTTTCTTT. Translating it yields CASSLIHEAFF. This chain links TRBV6-6 with TRBJ1-1; no clear D gene. Trimming stripped 6 bases from V and 7 bases from J, with 9 bases between. The CDR3 has 11 residues. CDR1 and CDR2 (germline): MNHNY, SVGAGI (reference sequence).

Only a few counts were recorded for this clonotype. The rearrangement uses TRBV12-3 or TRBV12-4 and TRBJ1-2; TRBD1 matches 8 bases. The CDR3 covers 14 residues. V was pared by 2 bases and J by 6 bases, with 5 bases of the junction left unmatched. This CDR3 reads CASSLPDRANGYTF. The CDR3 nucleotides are TGTGCCAGCAGTTTACCGGACAGGGCGAATGGCTACACCTTC.

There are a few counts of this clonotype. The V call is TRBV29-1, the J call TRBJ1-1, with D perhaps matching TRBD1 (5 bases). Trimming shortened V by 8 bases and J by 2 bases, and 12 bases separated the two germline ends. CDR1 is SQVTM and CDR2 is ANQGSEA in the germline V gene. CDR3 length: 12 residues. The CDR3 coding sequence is TGCAGCTCCAGGGACGGTAACACTGAAGCTTTCTTT. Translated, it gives CSSRDGNTEAFF.

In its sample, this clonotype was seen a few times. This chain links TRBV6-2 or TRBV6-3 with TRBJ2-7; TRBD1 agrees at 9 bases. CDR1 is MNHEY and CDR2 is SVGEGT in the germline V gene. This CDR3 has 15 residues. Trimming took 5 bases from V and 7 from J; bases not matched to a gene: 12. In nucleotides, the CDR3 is TGTGCCAGCAGTACCCCGGGACAGGGAAGGTCTGAGCAGTACTTC. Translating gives CASSTPGQGRSEQYF.